These 8 T cell receptor beta chains came from one sample sequenced in a study of CD8+CD57+ T cells in acquired aplastic anemia listed by TCRdb under 2018. The patients picked for sequencing were ones in whom flow cytometry had shown an expansion of CD8+CD57+ cells. The sequencing machine was an Illumina HiSeq 2000. TCR beta VDJ combination and CDR3 sequence profiling used genomic DNA as the template. TCRdb redid the processing of the public reads, applying fastp at Q25 and MiXCR, and retained in-frame beta chains. All rows with the same CDR3 protein become a single entry with the most common DNA and genes. This sample comprises around 79,000 distinct CDR3 sequences, roughly 70% of them detected only once. The ten largest clones take up 80% to 90% of the sample. What was sequenced was sorted CD4+, CD8+, or CD8+CD57+ T cells (not recorded which) from PBMCs. Receptor source: a human donor with aplastic anemia.

The chain joins TRBV29-1 to TRBJ1-1; no clear D gene. Germline V gene lookup returns CDR1 SQVTM and CDR2 ANQGSEA. Between the trimmed V and J ends, which lost 2 bases and 4 bases, there was a span of 14 bases. The CDR3 runs to 14 residues. For the CDR3, the DNA is TGCAGCGTTGAAAAGGCCGGCCAGGTCACTGAAGCTTTCTTT. Its translation: CSVEKAGQVTEAFF. The variable domain in full, with the rest retrieved from reference TRBV29-1 and TRBJ1-1, is SAVISQKPSRDICQRGTSLTIQCQVDSQVTMMFWYRQQPGQSLTLIATANQGSEATYESGFVIDKFPISRPNLTFSTLTVSNMSPEDSSIYLCSVEKAGQVTEAFFGQGTRLTVV.

The chain employs TRBV10-3 and TRBJ1-2, with a possible D match to TRBD1 (6 bases). Trimming pared 6 bases from V and 8 bases from J, leaving 16 bases between. The CDR3 totals 13 residues. Germline assignment: CDR1 ENHRY and CDR2 SYGVKD. The CDR3 coding sequence is TGTGCCATCAGGCTCCATAACAGGGAGGGCTACACCTTC. It is translated as CAIRLHNREGYTF.

The genes are TRBV5-1 and TRBJ2-7, with no clear D. Germline assignment: CDR1 SGHRS and CDR2 YFSETQ. The CDR3 runs to 14 residues. V lost 4 bases, J lost 5 bases, and 16 bases lay in between. DNA for the CDR3: TGCGCCAGCAGCCGCCGAACAGCGTTCGACGAGCAGTACTTC. Residues: CASSRRTAFDEQYF. Supplemented by reference TRBV5-1 and TRBJ2-7, the full variable domain reads KAGVTQTPRYLIKTRGQQVTLSCSPISGHRSVSWYQQTPGQGLQFLFEYFSETQRNKGNFPGRFSGRQFSNSRSEMNVSTLELGDSALYLCASSRRTAFDEQYFGPGTRLTVT.

This chain joins TRBV10-3 and TRBJ1-2; 9 bases align to TRBD1. This CDR3 contains 13 residues. The J segment lost 1 base and the V segment lost 6 bases, leaving 0 bases of the junction unmatched. CDR1 ENHRY and CDR2 SYGVKD come from the germline V gene. CDR3 region: CAIRGQGNYGYTF. As DNA, the CDR3 is TGTGCCATCAGGGGACAGGGTAACTATGGCTACACCTTC.

V gene TRBV15 combines with J gene TRBJ2-6; D unclear. CDR1 and CDR2 from the germline V gene are LNHNV and YYDKDF (reference sequence). The CDR3 has 16 residues. Trimming left V 4 bases short and J 0 bases short, with 10 bases between. CDR3 bases: TGTGCCACCAGCATAAGATCAGGCTCTGGGGCCAACGTCCTGACTTTC. This codes for CATSIRSGSGANVLTF.

This chain connects TRBV20-1 to TRBJ2-5; no firm D call. Germline V gene data show CDR1 as DFQATT and CDR2 as SNEGSKA (reference sequence). There are 12 residues in the CDR3. Between the trimmed V and J ends, which lost 1 base and 5 bases, there was a span of 8 bases. The DNA for the CDR3 is TGCAGTGCTAGAGTTGCCGGGGAGACCCAGTACTTC. Its protein is CSARVAGETQYF.

The sample holds one count of this clonotype. This rearrangement joins TRBV2 to TRBJ2-7, with D possibly being TRBD2 (6 bases). Trimming removed 6 bases at V and 3 bases at J, with 15 bases between. This CDR3 is 14 amino acids long. From germline, CDR1 is SNHLY and CDR2 FYNNEI. The CDR3 here is CASSLGGIVYEQYF. The CDR3 region has the DNA TGTGCCAGCAGCTTGGGGGGTATCGTCTACGAGCAGTACTTC.

The V call is TRBV15, the J call TRBJ2-7; D perhaps matches TRBD1 (5 bases). The CDR3 has 15 amino acids. Trimming stripped 3 bases from V and 2 bases from J, with 14 bases between. CDR1 is LNHNV, CDR2 YYDKDF, per germline (reference sequence). CDR3 nucleotides: TGTGCCACCAGCAGGGGCACAGGCCTCACCTACGAGCAGTACTTC. It codes for CATSRGTGLTYEQYF.